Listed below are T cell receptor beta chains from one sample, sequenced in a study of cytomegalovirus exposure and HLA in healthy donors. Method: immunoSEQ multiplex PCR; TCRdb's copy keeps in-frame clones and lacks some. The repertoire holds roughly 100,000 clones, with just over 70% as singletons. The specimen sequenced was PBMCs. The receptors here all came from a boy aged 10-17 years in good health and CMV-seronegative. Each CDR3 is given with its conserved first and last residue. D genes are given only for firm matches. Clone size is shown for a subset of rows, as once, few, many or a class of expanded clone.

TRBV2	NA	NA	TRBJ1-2	TGTGCCAGCAGCTCTTCCGGGACTTCCTATGGCTACACCTTC	CASSSSGTSYGYTF
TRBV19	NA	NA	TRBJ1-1	TGTGCCAGTAGTATCTCCGGGACACTAAACACTGAAGCTTTCTTT	CASSISGTLNTEAFF
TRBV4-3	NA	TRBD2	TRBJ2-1	TGCGCCAGCAGCCAAGAACTGCGGGGGACTTACAATGAGCAGTTCTTC	CASSQELRGTYNEQFF
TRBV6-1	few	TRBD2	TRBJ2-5	TGTGCCAGCAGTGAAGCTCGCGGGGGGAGCCAAGAGACCCAGTACTTC	CASSEARGGSQETQYF
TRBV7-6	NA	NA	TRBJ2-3	TGTGCCAGCAGCTTAACTCGCAGTAGGGGAAACACAGATACGCAGTATTTT	CASSLTRSRGNTDTQYF
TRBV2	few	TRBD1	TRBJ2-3	TGTGCCAGCGGCACGAGGACAGGGGCGATAGATACGCAGTATTTT	CASGTRTGAIDTQYF
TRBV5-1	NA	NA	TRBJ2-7	TGCGCCAGCAGCTTAGCAGGGCGATCCTACGAGCAGTACTTC	CASSLAGRSYEQYF
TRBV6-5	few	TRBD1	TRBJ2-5	TGTGCCAGCAGTTCGCTGGACAGGTACCAAGAGACCCAGTACTTC	CASSSLDRYQETQYF
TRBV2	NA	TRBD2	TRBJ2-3	TGTGCCAGCAGTAGACTAGCGGGAGAGCTTACAGATACGCAGTATTTT	CASSRLAGELTDTQYF
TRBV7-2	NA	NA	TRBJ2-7	TGTGCCAGCAGTCGCTACCTTGTCTACGAGCAGTACTTC	CASSRYLVYEQYF
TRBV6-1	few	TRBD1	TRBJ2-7	TGTGCCAGCAGTGAACCCGATGACAGGGAAAGCTCCTACGAGCAGTACTTC	CASSEPDDRESSYEQYF
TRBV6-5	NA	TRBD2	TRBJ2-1	TGTGCCAGCAGTTCAGGGACTAGCGTCTACAATGAGCAGTTCTTC	CASSSGTSVYNEQFF
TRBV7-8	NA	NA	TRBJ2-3	TGTGCCAGCAGCTCCGGGATTTCTCAGGGGGATACGCAGTATTTT	CASSSGISQGDTQYF
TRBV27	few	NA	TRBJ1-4	TGTGCCAGCAGCCGGGTTCAATCTAATGAAAAACTGTTTTTT	CASSRVQSNEKLFF
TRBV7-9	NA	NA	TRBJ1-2	TGTGCCAGCAGCTTAGGGGCAGAACGTGGCTACACCTTC	CASSLGAERGYTF
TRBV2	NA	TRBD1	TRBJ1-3	TGTGCCAGCAGTCGGGACAGGGGGTCTGGAAACACCATATATTTT	CASSRDRGSGNTIYF
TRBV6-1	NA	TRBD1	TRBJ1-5	TGTGCCAGCAGTGATCAGACAGGGGGAAATCAGCCCCAGCATTTT	CASSDQTGGNQPQHF
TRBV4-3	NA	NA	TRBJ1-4	TGCGCCAGCAGCCAAGCTCGGGGGTTAACTAATGAAAAACTGTTTTTT	CASSQARGLTNEKLFF
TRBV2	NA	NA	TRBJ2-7	TGTGCCAGCATTGAACCCCAGGGGCGGGCTTACGAGCAGTACTTC	CASIEPQGRAYEQYF
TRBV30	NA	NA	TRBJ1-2	TGTGCCTGGAGTGTCCCGACTCTTAACTATGGCTACACCTTC	CAWSVPTLNYGYTF
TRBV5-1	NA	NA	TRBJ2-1	TGCGCCAGCAGCTTGGCCGTCCCCTACAATGAGCAGTTCTTC	CASSLAVPYNEQFF
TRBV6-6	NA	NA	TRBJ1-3	TGTGCCAGCAGTTCACAGGGAAACACCATATATTTT	CASSSQGNTIYF
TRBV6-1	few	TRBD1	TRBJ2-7	TGTGCCAGCAGTGAAGGGACAGGGGGCGCCTACGAGCAGTACTTC	CASSEGTGGAYEQYF
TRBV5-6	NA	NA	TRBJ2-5	TGTGCCAGCAGCCTACAGGGAGAGACCCAGTACTTC	CASSLQGETQYF
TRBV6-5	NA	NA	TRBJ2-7	TGTGCCAGCAGAGGAACAGCCAGCTCCTACGAGCAGTACTTC	CASRGTASSYEQYF
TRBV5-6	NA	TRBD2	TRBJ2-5	TGTGCCAGCAGCACAAGACGGGAGGGAGAGACCCAGTACTTC	CASSTRREGETQYF
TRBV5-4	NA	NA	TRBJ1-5	TGTGCCAGCAGCCGTGAGAATCAGCCCCAGCATTTT	CASSRENQPQHF
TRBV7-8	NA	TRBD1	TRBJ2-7	TGTGCCAGCAGCTTACCCCGGGACAGGCCCTACGAGCAGTACTTC	CASSLPRDRPYEQYF
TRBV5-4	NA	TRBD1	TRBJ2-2	TGTGCCAGCAGCCCAGGACAGGGATACACCGGGGAGCTGTTTTTT	CASSPGQGYTGELFF
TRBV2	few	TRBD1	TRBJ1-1	TGTGCCAGCAGTGTTGGGGACAGGGGATTCATGAACACTGAAGCTTTCTTT	CASSVGDRGFMNTEAFF
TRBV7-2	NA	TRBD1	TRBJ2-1	TGTGCCAGCAGTCTCGACAGGGGCAATGAGCAGTTCTTC	CASSLDRGNEQFF
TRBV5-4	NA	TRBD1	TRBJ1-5	TGTGCCAGCGGGACAGGGGGCGAGCCCCAGCATTTT	CASGTGGEPQHF
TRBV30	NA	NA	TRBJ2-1	TGTGCCTGGAGTGGTGGGCTTAGGAATGAGCAGTTCTTC	CAWSGGLRNEQFF
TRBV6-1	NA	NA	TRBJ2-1	TGTGCCAGCAGTAACCCCCTGGGGCAGGGGCCTCTTCAGTTCTTC	CASSNPLGQGPLQFF
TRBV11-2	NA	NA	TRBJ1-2	TGTGCCAGCTGGCGTGCGGGGGACCCCAACTATGGCTACACCTTC	CASWRAGDPNYGYTF
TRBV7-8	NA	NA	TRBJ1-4	TGTGCCAGCAGCTTAGTTGCAGGGGATGAAAAACTGTTTTTT	CASSLVAGDEKLFF
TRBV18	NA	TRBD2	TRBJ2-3	TGTGCCAGCTCTCCCGGGACTAGCGGGAGAAGGTCAGATACGCAGTATTTT	CASSPGTSGRRSDTQYF
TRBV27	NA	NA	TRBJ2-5	TGTGCCAGCAGTTTATGGGCAGGTCTTCAGGAGACCCAGTACTTC	CASSLWAGLQETQYF
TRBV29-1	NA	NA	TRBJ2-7	TGCAGCGGGGGGGAGCTTGCCTACGAGCAGTACTTC	CSGGELAYEQYF
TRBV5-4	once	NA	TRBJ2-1	TGTGCCAGCAGCTCGGTCTTCAATGAGCAGTTCTTC	CASSSVFNEQFF
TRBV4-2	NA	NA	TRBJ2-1	TGTGCCAGCAGCCAAGAATGGAGAACCGATGAGCAGTTCTTC	CASSQEWRTDEQFF
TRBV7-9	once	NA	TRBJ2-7	TGTGCCAGCAGCTTATCATACGAGCAGTACTTC	CASSLSYEQYF